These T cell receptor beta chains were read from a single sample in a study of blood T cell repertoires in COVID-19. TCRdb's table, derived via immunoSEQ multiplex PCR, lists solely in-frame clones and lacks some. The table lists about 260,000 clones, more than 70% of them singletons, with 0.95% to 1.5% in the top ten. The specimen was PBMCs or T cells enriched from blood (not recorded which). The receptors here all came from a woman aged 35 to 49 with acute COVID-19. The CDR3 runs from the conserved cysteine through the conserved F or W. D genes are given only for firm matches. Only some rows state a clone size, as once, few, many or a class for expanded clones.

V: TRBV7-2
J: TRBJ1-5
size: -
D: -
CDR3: CASSLAFRTQNQPQHF
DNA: TGTGCCAGCAGCTTAGCGTTCAGGACACAAAATCAGCCCCAGCATTTT

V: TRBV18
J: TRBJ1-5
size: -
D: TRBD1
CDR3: CASSPQAGQGHNQPQHF
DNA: TGTGCCAGCTCACCCCAAGCCGGACAGGGACACAATCAGCCCCAGCATTTT

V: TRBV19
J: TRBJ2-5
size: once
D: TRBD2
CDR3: CASSGLAGVGETQYF
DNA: TGTGCCAGTAGTGGGCTAGCGGGAGTTGGAGAGACCCAGTACTTC

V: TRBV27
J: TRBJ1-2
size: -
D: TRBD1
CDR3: CASSLSTGVDGYTF
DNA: TGTGCCAGCAGTTTATCAACAGGGGTTGACGGCTACACCTTC

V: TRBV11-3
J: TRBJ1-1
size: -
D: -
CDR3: CASSQLSGRAEEAFF
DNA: TGTGCCAGCAGCCAGCTTTCGGGCAGGGCGGAAGAAGCTTTCTTT

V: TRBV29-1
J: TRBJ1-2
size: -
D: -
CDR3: CSVLWRAYDGYTF
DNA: TGCAGCGTTCTTTGGAGGGCATATGATGGCTACACCTTC

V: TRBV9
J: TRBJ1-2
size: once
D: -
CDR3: CASSPGGDYGYTF
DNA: TGTGCCAGCAGCCCTGGGGGGGACTATGGCTACACCTTC

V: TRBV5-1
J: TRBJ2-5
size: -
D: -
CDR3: CASSLIGTDQETQYF
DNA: TGCGCCAGCAGCTTGATAGGAACAGACCAAGAGACCCAGTACTTC

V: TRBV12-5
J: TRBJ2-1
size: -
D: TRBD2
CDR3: CASGRLPGTNIRSSYNEQFF
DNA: TGTGCTAGTGGTCGCCTACCCGGGACTAACATTAGGAGCTCCTACAATGAGCAGTTCTTC

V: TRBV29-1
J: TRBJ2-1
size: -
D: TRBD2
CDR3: CSVQRGLAENNEQFF
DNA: TGCAGCGTTCAAAGGGGACTAGCTGAGAACAATGAGCAGTTCTTC

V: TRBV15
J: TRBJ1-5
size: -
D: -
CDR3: CATSRVGAAQPQHF
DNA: TGTGCCACCAGCAGAGTGGGGGCGGCTCAGCCCCAGCATTTT

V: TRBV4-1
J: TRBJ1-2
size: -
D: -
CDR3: CASSQDRGRPNYGYTF
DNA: TGCGCCAGCAGCCAAGATCGAGGTAGACCTAACTATGGCTACACCTTC

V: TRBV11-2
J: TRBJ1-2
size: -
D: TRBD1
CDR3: CACRDRGKTYGYTF
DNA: TGTGCCTGCCGAGACAGGGGGAAAACCTATGGCTACACCTTC

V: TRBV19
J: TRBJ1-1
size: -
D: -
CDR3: CASSIGTEAFF
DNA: TGTGCCAGTAGTATCGGCACTGAAGCTTTCTTT

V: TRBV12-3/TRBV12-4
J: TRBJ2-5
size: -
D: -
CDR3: CASRRNGEETQYF
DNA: TGTGCCAGCAGGAGGAACGGCGAAGAGACCCAGTACTTC

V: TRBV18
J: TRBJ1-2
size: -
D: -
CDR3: CASSLSQENYGYTF
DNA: TGTGCCAGCTCACTATCACAGGAGAACTATGGCTACACCTTC

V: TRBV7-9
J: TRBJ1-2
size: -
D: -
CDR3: CASSLGGEGDGYTF
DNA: TGTGCCAGCAGCTTAGGAGGGGAGGGTGATGGCTACACCTTC

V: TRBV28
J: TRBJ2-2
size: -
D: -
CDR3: CASIFGSSTGELFF
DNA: TGTGCCAGCATTTTCGGGTCCTCAACCGGGGAGCTGTTTTTT

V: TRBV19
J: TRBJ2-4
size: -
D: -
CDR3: CASVGVFENIQYF
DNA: TGTGCCAGTGTAGGAGTGTTTGAAAACATTCAGTACTTC

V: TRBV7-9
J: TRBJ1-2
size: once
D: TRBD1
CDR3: CASSSGQHNYGYTF
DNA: TGTGCCAGCAGCTCGGGACAGCATAACTATGGCTACACCTTC

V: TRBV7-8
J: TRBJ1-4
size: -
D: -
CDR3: CASTVGGGQPNEKLFF
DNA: TGTGCCAGCACCGTAGGAGGAGGACAGCCCAATGAAAAACTGTTTTTT

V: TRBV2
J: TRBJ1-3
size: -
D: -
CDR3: CASRAGSAGNTIYF
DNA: TGTGCCAGCAGGGCGGGGAGCGCGGGAAACACCATATATTTT

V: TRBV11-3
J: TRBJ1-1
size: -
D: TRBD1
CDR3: CASSSPIPGTGGNTEAFF
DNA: TGTGCCAGCAGCTCCCCGATTCCCGGGACAGGTGGAAACACTGAAGCTTTCTTT

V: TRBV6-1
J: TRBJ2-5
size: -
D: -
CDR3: CASSEASRVAETQYF
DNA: TGTGCCAGCAGTGAAGCGAGCAGGGTCGCAGAGACCCAGTACTTC

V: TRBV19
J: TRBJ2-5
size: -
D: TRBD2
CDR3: CASSIGGLAGEETQYF
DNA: TGTGCCAGTAGTATAGGGGGACTAGCGGGAGAAGAGACCCAGTACTTC

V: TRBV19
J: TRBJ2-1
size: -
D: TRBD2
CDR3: CASSIGTSGIGAQFF
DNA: TGTGCCAGTAGTATAGGGACTAGCGGAATTGGCGCGCAGTTCTTC

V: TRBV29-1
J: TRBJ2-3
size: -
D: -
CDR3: CSAEEGVSTDTQYF
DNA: TGCAGCGCTGAAGAGGGAGTGAGCACAGATACGCAGTATTTT

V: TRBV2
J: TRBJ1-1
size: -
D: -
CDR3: CASSEQGMNTEAFF
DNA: TGTGCCAGCAGTGAACAGGGCATGAACACTGAAGCTTTCTTT

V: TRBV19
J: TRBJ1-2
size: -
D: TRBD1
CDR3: CASRTGQGNYGYTF
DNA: TGTGCCAGTAGAACTGGACAGGGCAACTATGGCTACACCTTC

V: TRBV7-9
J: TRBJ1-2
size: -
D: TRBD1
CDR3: CASSSPGGTGYRYGYTF
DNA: TGTGCCAGCAGCTCTCCAGGGGGGACAGGGTATCGCTATGGCTACACCTTC

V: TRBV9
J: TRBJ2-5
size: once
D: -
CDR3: CASSVSGGDQETQYF
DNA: TGTGCCAGCAGCGTAAGCGGCGGCGACCAAGAGACCCAGTACTTC

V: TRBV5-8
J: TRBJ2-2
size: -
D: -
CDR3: CASSLGVGANTGELFF
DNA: TGTGCCAGCAGCTTGGGCGTGGGAGCGAACACCGGGGAGCTGTTTTTT

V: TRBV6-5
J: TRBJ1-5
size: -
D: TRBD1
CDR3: CASSFRTGSNQPQHF
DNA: TGTGCCAGCAGTTTCCGGACAGGAAGCAATCAGCCCCAGCATTTT

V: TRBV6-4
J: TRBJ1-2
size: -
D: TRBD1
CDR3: CASSPDRGRYGYTF
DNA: TGTGCCAGCAGCCCGGACAGGGGTCGCTATGGCTACACCTTC

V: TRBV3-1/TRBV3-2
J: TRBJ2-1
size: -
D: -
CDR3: CASSQAIQGYNEQFF
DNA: TGTGCCAGCAGCCAAGCTATTCAGGGGTACAATGAGCAGTTCTTC

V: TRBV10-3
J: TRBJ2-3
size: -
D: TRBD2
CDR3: CATDRREGTDTQYF
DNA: TGTGCCACCGACAGGCGGGAGGGGACAGATACGCAGTATTTT

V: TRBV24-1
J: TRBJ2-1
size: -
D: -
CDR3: CATRGHPYNEQFF
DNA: TGTGCCACCAGAGGACACCCATACAATGAGCAGTTCTTC

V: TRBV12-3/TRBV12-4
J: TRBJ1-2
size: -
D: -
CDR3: CASSLLRDYGYTF
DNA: TGTGCCAGCAGTTTGTTAAGAGACTATGGCTACACCTTC

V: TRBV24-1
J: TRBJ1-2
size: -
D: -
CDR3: CATSDLSGNSRGYTF
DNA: TGTGCCACCAGTGATTTGTCTGGCAATTCGAGGGGCTACACCTTC

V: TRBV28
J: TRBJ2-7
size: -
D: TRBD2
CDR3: CASSPISGTMDEQYF
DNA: TGTGCCAGCAGTCCTATTAGCGGGACTATGGACGAGCAGTACTTC

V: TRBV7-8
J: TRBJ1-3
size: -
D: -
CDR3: CASSLAWTRSSGNTIYF
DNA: TGTGCCAGCAGCTTAGCTTGGACAAGGAGCTCTGGAAACACCATATATTTT

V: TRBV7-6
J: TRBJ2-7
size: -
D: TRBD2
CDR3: CASSHSGNSYEQYF
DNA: TGTGCCAGCAGCCATAGCGGGAACTCCTACGAGCAGTACTTC

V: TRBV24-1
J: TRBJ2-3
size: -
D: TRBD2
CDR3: CATSDSGRLAGGGTDTQYF
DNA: TGTGCCACCAGTGATTCCGGACGTTTGGCGGGAGGGGGCACAGATACGCAGTATTTT

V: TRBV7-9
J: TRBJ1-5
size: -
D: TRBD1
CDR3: CASSEDRGDQPQHF
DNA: TGTGCCAGCAGCGAGGACAGGGGAGATCAGCCCCAGCATTTT

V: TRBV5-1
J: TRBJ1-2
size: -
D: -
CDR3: CASSPAPEGGYTF
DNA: TGCGCCAGCAGCCCCGCCCCTGAGGGTGGCTACACCTTC

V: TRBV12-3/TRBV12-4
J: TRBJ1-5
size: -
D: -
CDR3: CASSPLQNQPQHF
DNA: TGTGCCAGCAGTCCCTTACAAAATCAGCCCCAGCATTTT

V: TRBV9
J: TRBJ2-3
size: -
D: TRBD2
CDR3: CASSVVAGFTDTQYF
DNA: TGTGCCAGCAGCGTAGTAGCGGGCTTTACAGATACGCAGTATTTT

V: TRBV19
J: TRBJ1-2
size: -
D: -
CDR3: CASSSGLGLEVYGYTF
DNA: TGTGCCAGTAGTTCAGGACTCGGACTCGAAGTCTATGGCTACACCTTC

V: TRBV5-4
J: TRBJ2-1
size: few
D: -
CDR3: CASSLSSNNEQFF
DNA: TGTGCCAGCAGCTTAAGTTCTAACAATGAGCAGTTCTTC

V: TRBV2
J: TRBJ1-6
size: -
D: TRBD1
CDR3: CATRTGWDSPLHF
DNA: TGTGCCACGCGGACAGGGTGGGATTCACCCCTCCACTTT

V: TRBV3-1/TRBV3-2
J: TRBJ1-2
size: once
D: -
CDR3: CASSQGTGLAYGYTF
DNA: TGTGCCAGCAGCCAAGGAACAGGGTTGGCCTATGGCTACACCTTC

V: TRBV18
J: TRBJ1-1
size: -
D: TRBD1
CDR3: CASQTGGNLNTEAFF
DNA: TGTGCCAGCCAAACAGGGGGAAACTTGAACACTGAAGCTTTCTTT

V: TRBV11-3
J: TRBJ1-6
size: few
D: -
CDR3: CASSSSQGASPLHF
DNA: TGTGCCAGCAGCTCCTCCCAGGGCGCTTCACCCCTCCACTTT

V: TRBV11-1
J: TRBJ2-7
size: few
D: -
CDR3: CASSPVGQGSSYEQYF
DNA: TGTGCCAGCAGCCCCGTAGGGCAGGGCAGCTCCTACGAGCAGTACTTC

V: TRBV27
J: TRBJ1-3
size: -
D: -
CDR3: CASSLGPSGNTIYF
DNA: TGTGCCAGCAGTTTAGGGCCGTCTGGAAACACCATATATTTT

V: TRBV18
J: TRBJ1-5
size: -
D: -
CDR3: CASSSSSDPGRNQPQHF
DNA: TGTGCCAGCTCCTCGTCATCTGACCCAGGTCGGAATCAGCCCCAGCATTTT

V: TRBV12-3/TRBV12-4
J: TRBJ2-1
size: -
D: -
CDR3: CASSFSFEQFF
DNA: TGTGCCAGCAGTTTTAGTTTTGAGCAGTTCTTC

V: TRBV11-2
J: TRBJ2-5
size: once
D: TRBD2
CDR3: CASSPNSGTSSHETQYF
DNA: TGTGCCAGCAGCCCCAATTCCGGGACTAGCTCACACGAGACCCAGTACTTC

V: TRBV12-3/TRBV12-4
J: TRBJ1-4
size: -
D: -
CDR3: CASSISGAEKLFF
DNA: TGTGCCAGCAGTATTTCTGGGGCGGAAAAACTGTTTTTT

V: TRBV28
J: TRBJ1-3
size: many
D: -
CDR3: CASSTESSGNTIYF
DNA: TGTGCCAGCAGCACAGAGAGCTCTGGAAACACCATATATTTT